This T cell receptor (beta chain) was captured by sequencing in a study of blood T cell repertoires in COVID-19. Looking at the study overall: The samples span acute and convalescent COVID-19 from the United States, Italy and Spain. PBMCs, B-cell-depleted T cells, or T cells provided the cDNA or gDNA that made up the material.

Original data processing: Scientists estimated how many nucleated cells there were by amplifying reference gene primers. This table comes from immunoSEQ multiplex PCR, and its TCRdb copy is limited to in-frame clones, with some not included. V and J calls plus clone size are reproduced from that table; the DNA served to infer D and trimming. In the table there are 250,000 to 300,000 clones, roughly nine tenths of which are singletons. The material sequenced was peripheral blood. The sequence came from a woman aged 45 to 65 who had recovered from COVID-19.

The CDR3 is CSATNRDILYNEQFF. The CDR3 nucleotides are TGCAGCGCCACTAACCGGGACATACTCTACAATGAGCAGTTCTTC. The genes are TRBV29-1 and TRBJ2-1, with a possible D match to TRBD1 (6 bases). Germline values: CDR1 SQVTM, CDR2 ANQGSEA. With 7 bases removed from V and 3 bases from J, the gap between germline ends came to 19 bases. This CDR3 is built from 15 residues.